Included here is one T cell receptor beta chain sequence, with context. What it binds is not known. Measured with immunoSEQ multiplex PCR; TCRdb has only the in-frame clones, and not every one. The sample has approximately 50,000 clones; around four fifths are singletons. This sample was taken from a study of OX40 agonist ivuxolimab in advanced cancers. About the study: Patients received the agonistic anti-OX40 (CD134) antibody ivuxolimab. Regarding the study as a whole: Normalized expansion of T-cell clones was also low for some nonresponders. At 0.1 to 3.0 mg/kg and by week 6, CD4+ and CD8+ T cells in the blood had expanded clonally. Averaged across samples, CD8+ T cells carried more expanded clones than CD4+ did.

The CDR3 has 15 residues. Germline loops: CDR1 SGHTA, CDR2 FQGTGA. This TCR came from an adult with an advanced solid tumor such as melanoma, head and neck, liver or kidney cancer. The chain has TRBV7-3 and TRBJ2-5; 10 bases are shared with TRBD2. The J call is doubtful: the DNA matches TRBJ2-7 better. The sequenced sample was CD4+ or CD8+ T cells sorted from blood, obtained in a trial of the OX40 agonist ivuxolimab. The CDR3 DNA reads as TGTGCCAGCAGCTTAAATCCTAGCGGGAGTTACGAGCAGTACTTC. Translating it yields CASSLNPSGSYEQYF.